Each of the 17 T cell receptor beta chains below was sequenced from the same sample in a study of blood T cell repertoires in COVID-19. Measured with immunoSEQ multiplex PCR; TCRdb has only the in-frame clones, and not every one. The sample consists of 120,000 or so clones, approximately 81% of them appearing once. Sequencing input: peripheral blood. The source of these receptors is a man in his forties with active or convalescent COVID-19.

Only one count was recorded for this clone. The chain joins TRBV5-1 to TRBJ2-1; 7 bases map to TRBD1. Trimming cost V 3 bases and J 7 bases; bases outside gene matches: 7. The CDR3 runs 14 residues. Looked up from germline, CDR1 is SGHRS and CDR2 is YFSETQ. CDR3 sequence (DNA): TGCGCCAGCAGCTCCGACAGGGATTGGAATGAGCAGTTCTTC. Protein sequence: CASSSDRDWNEQFF.

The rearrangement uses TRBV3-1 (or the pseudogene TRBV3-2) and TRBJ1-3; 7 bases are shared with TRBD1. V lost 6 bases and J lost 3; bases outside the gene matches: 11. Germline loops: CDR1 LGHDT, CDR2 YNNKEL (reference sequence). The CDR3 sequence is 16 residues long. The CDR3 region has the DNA TGTGCCAGCAGTCGGTGGACAGGAGGCGGTGGAAACACCATATATTTT. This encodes CASSRWTGGGGNTIYF.

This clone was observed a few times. The DNA of the CDR3 is TGCGCCAGCAGCTTGGACCCGGTCTCTGGAAACACCATATATTTT. This encodes CASSLDPVSGNTIYF. This chain links TRBV5-1 with TRBJ1-3; D remains unclear. CDR1 is SGHRS, CDR2 YFSETQ, per germline. This CDR3 comprises 15 residues. V lost 0 bases and J 0 bases, leaving 7 bases between the germline ends. Complete variable domain (other parts from reference TRBV5-1 and TRBJ1-3): KAGVTQTPRYLIKTRGQQVTLSCSPISGHRSVSWYQQTPGQGLQFLFEYFSETQRNKGNFPGRFSGRQFSNSRSEMNVSTLELGDSALYLCASSLDPVSGNTIYFGEGSWLTVV.

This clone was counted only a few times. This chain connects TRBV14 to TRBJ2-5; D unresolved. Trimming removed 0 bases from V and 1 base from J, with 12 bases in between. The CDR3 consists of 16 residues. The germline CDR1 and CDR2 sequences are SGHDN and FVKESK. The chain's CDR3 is CASSQESRGRQETQYF. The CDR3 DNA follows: TGTGCCAGCAGCCAAGAGTCAAGAGGCCGCCAAGAGACCCAGTACTTC.

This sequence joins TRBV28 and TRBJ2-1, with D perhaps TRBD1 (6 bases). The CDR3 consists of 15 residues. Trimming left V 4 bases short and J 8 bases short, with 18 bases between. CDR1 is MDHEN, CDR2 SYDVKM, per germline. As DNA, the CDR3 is TGTGCCAGCAGTTCCTCCCGGGTTAGGGGGTATGAGCAGTTCTTC. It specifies CASSSSRVRGYEQFF.

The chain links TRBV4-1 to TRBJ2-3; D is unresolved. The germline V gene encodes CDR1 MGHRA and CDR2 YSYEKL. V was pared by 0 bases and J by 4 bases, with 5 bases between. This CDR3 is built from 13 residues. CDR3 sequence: CASSQDRSDTQYF. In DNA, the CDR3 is TGCGCCAGCAGCCAAGATAGATCAGATACGCAGTATTTT.

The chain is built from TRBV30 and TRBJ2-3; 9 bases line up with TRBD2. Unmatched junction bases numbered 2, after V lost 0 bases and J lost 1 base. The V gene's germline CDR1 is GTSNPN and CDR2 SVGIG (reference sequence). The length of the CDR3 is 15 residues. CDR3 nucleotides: TGTGCCTGGAGTGTAGCGGGGGGAGGCACAGATACGCAGTATTTT. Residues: CAWSVAGGGTDTQYF.

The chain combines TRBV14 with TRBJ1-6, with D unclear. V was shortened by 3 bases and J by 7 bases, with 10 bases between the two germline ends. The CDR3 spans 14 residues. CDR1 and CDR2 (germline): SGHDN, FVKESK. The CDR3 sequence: CASSQTGTNSPLHF. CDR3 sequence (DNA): TGTGCCAGCAGCCAGACGGGAACCAATTCACCCCTCCACTTT. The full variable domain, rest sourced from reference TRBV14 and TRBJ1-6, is EAGVTQFPSHSVIEKGQTVTLRCDPISGHDNLYWYRRVMGKEIKFLLHFVKESKQDESGMPNNRFLAERTGGTYSTLKVQPAELEDSGVYFCASSQTGTNSPLHFGNGTRLTVT.

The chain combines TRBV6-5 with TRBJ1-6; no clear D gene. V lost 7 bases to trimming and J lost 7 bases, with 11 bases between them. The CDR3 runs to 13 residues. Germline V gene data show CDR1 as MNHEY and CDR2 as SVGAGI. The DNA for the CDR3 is TGTGCCAGCACCTCGTTCGAGAATTCACCCCTCCACTTT. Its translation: CASTSFENSPLHF.

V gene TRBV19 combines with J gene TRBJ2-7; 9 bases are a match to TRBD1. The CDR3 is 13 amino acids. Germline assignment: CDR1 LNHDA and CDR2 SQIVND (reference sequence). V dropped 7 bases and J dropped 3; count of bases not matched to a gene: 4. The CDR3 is CASTGQGIYEQYF. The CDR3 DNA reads TGTGCCAGTACCGGACAGGGGATCTACGAGCAGTACTTC.

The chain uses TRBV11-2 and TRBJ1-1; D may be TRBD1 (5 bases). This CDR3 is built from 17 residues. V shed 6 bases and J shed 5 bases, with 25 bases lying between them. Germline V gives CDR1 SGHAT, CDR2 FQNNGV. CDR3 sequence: CASSISFFGHRLTEAFF. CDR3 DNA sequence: TGTGCCAGCAGTATCTCCTTTTTCGGACACAGACTTACTGAAGCTTTCTTT. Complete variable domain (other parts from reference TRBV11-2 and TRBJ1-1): EAGVAQSPRYKIIEKRQSVAFWCNPISGHATLYWYQQILGQGPKLLIQFQNNGVVDDSQLPKDRFSAERLKGVDSTLKIQPAKLEDSAVYLCASSISFFGHRLTEAFFGQGTRLTVV.

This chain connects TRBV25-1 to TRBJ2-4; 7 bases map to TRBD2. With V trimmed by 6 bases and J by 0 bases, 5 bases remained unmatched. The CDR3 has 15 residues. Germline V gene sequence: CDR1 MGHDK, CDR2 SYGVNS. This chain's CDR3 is CASSIWGGAKNIQYF. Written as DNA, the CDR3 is TGTGCCAGCAGCATCTGGGGGGGAGCCAAAAACATTCAGTACTTC.

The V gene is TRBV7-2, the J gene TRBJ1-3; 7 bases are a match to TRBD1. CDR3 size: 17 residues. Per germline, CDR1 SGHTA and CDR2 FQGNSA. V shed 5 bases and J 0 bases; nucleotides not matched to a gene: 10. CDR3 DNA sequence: TGTGCCAGCAGCCCCGGGACAGCTCATAGCTCTGGAAACACCATATATTTT. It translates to CASSPGTAHSSGNTIYF.

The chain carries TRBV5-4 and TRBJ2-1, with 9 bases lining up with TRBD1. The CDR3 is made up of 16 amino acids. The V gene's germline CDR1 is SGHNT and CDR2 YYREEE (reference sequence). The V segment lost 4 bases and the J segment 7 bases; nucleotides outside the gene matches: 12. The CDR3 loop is CASSAKIGTGPNEQFF. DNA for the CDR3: TGTGCCAGCAGCGCAAAAATCGGGACAGGGCCAAATGAGCAGTTCTTC.

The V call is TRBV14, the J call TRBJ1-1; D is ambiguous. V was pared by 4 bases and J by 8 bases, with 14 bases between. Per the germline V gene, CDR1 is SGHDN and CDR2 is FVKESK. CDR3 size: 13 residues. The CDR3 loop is CASSREFVPEAFF. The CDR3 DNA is TGTGCCAGCAGCCGGGAGTTTGTCCCCGAAGCTTTCTTT.

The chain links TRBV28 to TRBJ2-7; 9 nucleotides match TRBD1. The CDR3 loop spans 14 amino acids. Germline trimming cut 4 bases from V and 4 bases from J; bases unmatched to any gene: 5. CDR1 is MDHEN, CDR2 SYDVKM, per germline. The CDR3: CASSSPGTGYEQYF. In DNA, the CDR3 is TGTGCCAGCAGTTCCCCCGGGACAGGGTACGAGCAGTACTTC.

Here the CDR3 reads CASNPEGEQFF. The CDR3 coding sequence is TGTGCCAGCAACCCGGAGGGTGAGCAGTTCTTC. This chain connects TRBV2 to TRBJ2-1; D is perhaps TRBD2 (6 bases). This CDR3 is 11 amino acids long. Trimming removed 7 bases at V and 9 bases at J, with 10 bases between. Looked up from germline, CDR1 is SNHLY and CDR2 is FYNNEI.